This is a list of T cell receptor beta chains from one sample in a study of beta chain features in type 1 diabetes. The repertoire was sequenced with immunoSEQ multiplex PCR; TCRdb's copy has only in-frame clones and lacks some. The sample has some 900,000 clones, around a sixth seen once. Sequenced material: naive CD4+ T cells from blood. These receptors were obtained from a woman aged 18-29 years in good health. Both conserved end residues are part of each CDR3. D genes are given only for firm matches. Rows give clone size only sometimes, using once, few, many, or a class for an expanded clone.

d_gene,j_gene,abundance,v_gene,CDR3nt,CDR3aa
TRBD1,TRBJ2-3,.,TRBV5-4,TGTGCCAGCAGCTCGTGGACAGGGGGCACAGATACGCAGTATTTT,CASSSWTGGTDTQYF
.,TRBJ2-5,.,TRBV5-6,TGTGCCGGCAGCCGAGGGGCGGGCCGGCCGGAGTACTTC,CAGSRGAGRPEYF
.,TRBJ2-1,.,TRBV7-9,TGTGCCAGCAGCTTATTGGCTAGCGTGAATGAGCAGTTCTTC,CASSLLASVNEQFF
.,TRBJ2-6,.,TRBV2,TGTGCCAGCATGGCTGAGGGATCTGGGGCCAACGTCCTGACTTTC,CASMAEGSGANVLTF
TRBD1,TRBJ2-1,few,TRBV14,TGTGCCAGCAGCCACAGACAGGGCTTGTTGGATGAGCAGTTCTTC,CASSHRQGLLDEQFF
.,TRBJ1-1,.,TRBV7-9,TGTGCCAGCAGCTTCCGAACAGCCGAAGCTTTCTTT,CASSFRTAEAFF
.,TRBJ1-2,once,TRBV7-8,TGTGCCAGCAGCTCGGGCGGTGGCTACACCTTC,CASSSGGGYTF
.,TRBJ2-7,few,TRBV28,TGTGCCAGCAGTGCAACAGCCTACGAGCAGTACTTC,CASSATAYEQYF
TRBD1,TRBJ2-5,.,TRBV2,TGTGCCAGTGATATGACAGGGTTTGGAGAGACCCAGTACTTC,CASDMTGFGETQYF
TRBD2,TRBJ2-3,.,TRBV27,TGTGCCAGCAGTTCTGGGACTAGCGGGAACGCGCAGTATTTT,CASSSGTSGNAQYF